The clone carrying this TCR beta chain was seen a handful of times. What it recognizes is unknown. This sample stems from a study of metastatic and nonmetastatic thyroid tumors. Study details: Thyroid patients, malignant and benign, had repertoires compared across blood and tumor or nodule tissue. Study-level findings and limits: Across blood and tumor, TCR beta diversity in malignant thyroid tumors was reportedly significantly higher than in benign nodules.

The CDR3 spans 15 residues. V was pared by 3 bases and J by 4 bases, with 5 bases of the junction left unmatched. CDR1 and CDR2 (germline): MNHGY, SVAAGI. Original processing notes: To classify distant metastasis in papillary thyroid cancer, a model was built from CDR3 differences across clinicopathological groups. TCRdb recomputed clones from the PCR reads via MiXCR. The V and J calls and clone size come from TCRdb's table, not from the authors' own analysis. This sample has just over 14,000 clones, with about 3.5% found just once. All patients were treatment-naive before thyroid surgery. This chain links TRBV6-9 with TRBJ1-1, with 10 bases aligning to TRBD1. Sequencing was carried out using tumor tissue. This TCR was recovered from a female donor with papillary thyroid cancer or a benign thyroid nodule (not recorded which). Some clones in this sample may be carry-over from other donors' samples. In nucleotides, the CDR3 is TGTGCCAGCAGTTACGGGACAGGGGTGAGCACTGAAGCTTTCTTT. Translation: CASSYGTGVSTEAFF.